This T cell receptor (beta chain) is drawn from a study of spatial heterogeneity in lung cancer. Study as a whole: Each unique TCR and UMI combination was seen more than ten times on average in raw reads. General observations from the study: Tumor mutation counts were tracked by expanded intratumoral alpha and beta TCR counts.

TCRdb reprocessed the 5' RACE reads with MiXCR, giving one entry per CDR3 protein. The sample carries more than 10,000 distinct CDR3 sequences, 4.5% to 6.5% recorded once. This clonotype was seen ten or more times. Its antigen is not known. As to time point: sample taken at primary tumor resection. The authors sequenced whole RNA from tumor, nontumor lung or frozen PBMC without sorting. CDR3 size: 14 residues. V lost 6 bases to trimming and J lost 6 bases, with 14 bases between them. Germline V gives CDR1 MNHNS, CDR2 SASEGT. The chain employs TRBV6-1 and TRBJ2-2, with D unclear. The clonotype originates from a male donor with early-stage non-small cell lung cancer. Sequenced here: lung tumor tissue, sampled at surgery. The CDR3 sequence: CASRALLAAGELFF. The DNA of the CDR3 is TGTGCCAGCAGGGCCCTCCTTGCGGCCGGGGAGCTGTTTTTT.